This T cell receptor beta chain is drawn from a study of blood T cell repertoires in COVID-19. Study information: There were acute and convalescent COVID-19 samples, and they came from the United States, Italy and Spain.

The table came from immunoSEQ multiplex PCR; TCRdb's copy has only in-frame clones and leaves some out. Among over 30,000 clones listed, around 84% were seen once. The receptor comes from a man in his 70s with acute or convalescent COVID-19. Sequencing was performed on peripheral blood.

CDR3 in amino acids: CASSSQGGQVGEQYF. The CDR3 DNA follows: TGTGCCAGCAGCTCCCAGGGGGGACAGGTCGGCGAGCAGTACTTC. The genes are TRBV7-2 and TRBJ2-7; 8 nucleotides line up with TRBD1. J lost 6 bases, V lost 4 bases, and 11 bases had no gene match. The V gene's germline CDR1 is SGHTA and CDR2 FQGNSA. CDR3 length equals 15 residues.